The TCR beta chain described here comes from a study of T cell changes during pregnancy in multiple sclerosis. V was trimmed by 5 bases and J by 3 bases, leaving 14 bases between them. This CDR3 region has 15 residues. Germline CDR1 SGHTA, CDR2 FQGTGA. Sequencing used immunoSEQ multiplex PCR; TCRdb keeps in-frame clones, though not all of them. The data show tens of thousands of clones, roughly 90% seen once. The rearrangement links TRBV7-3 to TRBJ2-1; D unclear. This specimen was peripheral blood, taken in the first trimester of pregnancy. This clonotype was sampled from a female donor with multiple sclerosis, enrolled in a pregnancy study. CDR3 amino acids: CASSISGGYYNEQFF. For the CDR3, the DNA is TGTGCCAGCAGCATATCGGGTGGATACTACAATGAGCAGTTCTTC.